In its sample, the clone carrying this TCR beta chain was seen once. Its specificity is not known. This sample was included in a study of long-term antiretroviral therapy in people with HIV. Study-level findings and limits: Clonal populations expanded prior to ART predominated within the repertoire at all time points.

A minimum of one pre-ART and two post-ART PBMC samples existed for each donor. Without exception, participants with HIV were treated in the United States. Specimens held roughly 0.95-11 million cryopreserved PBMC prior to DNA extraction. Assay version v3.0 of immunoSEQ was used, and it was run at survey level. Only in-frame clones appear in the TCRdb table, and some are missing; sequencing was by immunoSEQ multiplex PCR. The table includes tens of thousands of clones, around 88% detected once. This TCR was sampled from a young man with HIV. The specimen was unsorted PBMCs, collected approximately 4.5 years after starting antiretroviral therapy.

The CDR3 sequence is CASSPRTGGNEQYF. In nucleotides, the CDR3 is TGTGCCAGCAGTCCCCGGACAGGGGGCAACGAGCAGTACTTC. This chain connects TRBV25-1 to TRBJ2-7; 11 bases fit TRBD1. Germline lookup yields CDR1 MGHDK and CDR2 SYGVNS. The CDR3 spans 14 residues. The V gene end was trimmed by 5 bases and the J gene end by 5 bases; junction bases not matched to a gene: 5.